The 30 T cell receptor beta chains presented below share a single source sample, sequenced in a study of T cell responses to AZD1222 COVID-19 vaccine (dated by TCRdb to about 2021). What the time point label conveys for this sample: baseline before first vaccination. Libraries were prepared through the immunoSEQ multiplex PCR assay. The source is immuneACCESS, and TCRdb retained only in-frame sequences with V and J called. Part of the clones is not carried over; for the studies checked, unresolved V genes explain less than half of this, and the remainder is unexplained. For this sample the table gives around 150,000 clones, of which 88% were detected only once. 2.2% of the sample lies in the top ten. Material: peripheral blood, obtained on day 0 of AZD1222 vaccination. Every receptor here comes from an adult in good health.

The CDR3 here is CASSVGVNTGELFF. CDR3 nucleotides: TGTGCCAGCAGCGTAGGGGTGAACACCGGGGAGCTGTTTTTT. This chain connects TRBV5-5 to TRBJ2-2, with D tentatively TRBD1 (5 bases). CDR1 is SGHKS and CDR2 is YYEKEE in the germline V gene (reference sequence). The CDR3 length is 14 residues. V was cut by 4 bases and J by 1 base, with 8 bases left in between.

A few counts support this clone. The chain uses TRBV9 and TRBJ2-7; 7 nucleotides align to TRBD1. V was pared by 3 bases and J by 3 bases, with 12 bases of the junction left unmatched. Per germline, CDR1 SGDLS and CDR2 YYNGEE. CDR3 length: 16 amino acids. The CDR3 nucleotides are TGTGCCAGCAGCGCGGGTGACAGGGTCATAAGCTACGAGCAGTACTTC. Protein: CASSAGDRVISYEQYF.

This chain joins TRBV6-6 and TRBJ1-3; 9 bases line up with TRBD1. CDR1 and CDR2 (germline): MNHNY, SVGAGI (reference sequence). The CDR3 extends over 15 amino acids. Unmatched junction bases numbered 4, after V lost 5 bases and J lost 2 bases. For the CDR3, the DNA is TGTGCCAGCAGTAGGACAGGGGAGGCTGGAAACACCATATATTTT. This encodes CASSRTGEAGNTIYF.

This clone was recorded only once. This chain joins TRBV5-5 and TRBJ1-4; 9 nucleotides line up with TRBD1. Germline assignment: CDR1 SGHKS and CDR2 YYEKEE (reference sequence). The V segment lost 4 bases and the J segment 10 bases; nucleotides outside the gene matches: 8. CDR3 length equals 14 residues. The CDR3 loop reads CASSPRDRVGKLFF. The CDR3 nucleotides read TGTGCCAGCAGCCCCCGGGACAGGGTCGGAAAACTGTTTTTT. Full variable domain (remainder filled in from reference TRBV5-5 and TRBJ1-4): DAGVTQSPTHLIKTRGQQVTLRCSPISGHKSVSWYQQVLGQGPQFIFQYYEKEERGRGNFPDRFSARQFPNYSSELNVNALLLGDSALYLCASSPRDRVGKLFFGSGTQLSVL.

The chain is built from TRBV28 and TRBJ2-7, with TRBD2 as a possible D gene (5 bases). CDR1 MDHEN and CDR2 SYDVKM come from the germline V gene. Trimming removed 4 bases at V and 10 bases at J, with 11 bases between. CDR3 length equals 11 residues. This CDR3 is CASSSPRDQYF. CDR3 bases: TGTGCCAGCAGTTCCCCACGGGATCAGTACTTC.

This chain joins TRBV7-2 and TRBJ2-3, with 7 bases fitting TRBD2. The ends lost 1 base at V and 5 bases at J; junction bases unmatched: 3. The CDR3 runs to 14 residues. Germline V CDR1 and CDR2: SGHTA, FQGNSA. CDR3 sequence (DNA): TGTGCCAGCAGCTTAGGGCGGGAGCGAGATACGCAGTATTTT. It specifies CASSLGRERDTQYF.

This sequence joins TRBV28 and TRBJ1-6; 8 bases fit TRBD1. Losses at the gene ends were 8 bases for V and 10 bases for J; bases not matched to a gene: 4. The CDR3 consists of 12 residues. Germline CDR1 MDHEN, CDR2 SYDVKM. The chain's CDR3 is CASSTGGSPLHF. The CDR3 bases are TGTGCCAGCTCAACAGGGGGGTCACCCCTCCACTTT.

V usage is TRBV19 and J usage is TRBJ1-1, with 9 positions matching TRBD1. V dropped 3 bases and J dropped 4; count of bases not matched to a gene: 0. Looked up from germline, CDR1 is LNHDA and CDR2 is SQIVND (reference sequence). CDR3 length equals 13 residues. As DNA, the CDR3 is TGTGCCAGTAGTATGACAGGGGGCACTGAAGCTTTCTTT. Its protein product is CASSMTGGTEAFF.

The CDR3 coding sequence is TGTGCCAGCAGTTACCAAGGGACAGGGATTGATGGCTACACCTTC. Translating gives CASSYQGTGIDGYTF. The gene calls are TRBV6-5 and TRBJ1-2, with 9 bases that match TRBD1. V lost 2 bases, J lost 6 bases, and 7 bases stayed unmatched. The CDR3 spans 15 residues. CDR1 is MNHEY and CDR2 is SVGAGI in the germline V gene.

The gene calls are TRBV11-3 and TRBJ2-1; 13 bases agree with TRBD2. In germline, CDR1 is SGHNT, CDR2 YENEEA. The CDR3 totals 17 residues. Trimming removed 9 bases from V and 5 bases from J; junction bases left unmatched: 13. The CDR3 coding sequence is TGTGCCAGAAGACGGACTAGCGGGAGTAATCGGAACAATGAGCAGTTCTTC. This gives the protein CARRRTSGSNRNNEQFF.

The chain carries TRBV11-2 and TRBJ1-1; tentatively, D is TRBD1 (6 bases). Trimming took 5 bases from V and 4 from J, leaving 11 bases between them. The CDR3 loop spans 13 amino acids. Germline V gene lookup returns CDR1 SGHAT and CDR2 FQNNGV. Here the CDR3 DNA reads TGTGCCAGCAGCCCTAGGGGGATCACTGAAGCTTTCTTT. It encodes CASSPRGITEAFF.

V usage is TRBV7-2 and J usage is TRBJ1-6; D gene unclear. CDR1 SGHTA and CDR2 FQGNSA come from the germline V gene. V lost 1 base and J 7 bases, leaving 8 bases between the germline ends. The CDR3 covers 14 residues. The CDR3 DNA sequence: TGTGCCAGCAGCTTAGTACTCTTCAATTCACCCCTCCACTTT. Translated: CASSLVLFNSPLHF.

This clone was recorded only once. The genes are TRBV11-3 and TRBJ1-2; no reliable D call. The CDR3 consists of 13 residues. Germline CDR1 reads SGHNT; CDR2 reads YENEEA. V shed 5 bases and J shed 5 bases, with 12 bases lying between them. The CDR3 is CASSRGADYGYTF. The CDR3 region has the DNA TGTGCCAGCAGCCGAGGTGCAGATTATGGCTACACCTTC.

The chain carries TRBV7-9 and TRBJ2-7; no clear D. The CDR3 has 11 residues. Germline values: CDR1 SEHNR, CDR2 FQNEAQ (reference sequence). Trimming took off 5 bases at V and 4 bases at J, with 6 bases between the two ends. The CDR3 region is CASSAQYEQYF. CDR3 coding DNA: TGTGCCAGCAGCGCACAATACGAGCAGTACTTC.

V gene TRBV6-5 combines with J gene TRBJ1-2, with D perhaps matching TRBD1 (5 bases). V gave up 5 bases and J gave up 5 bases, with 15 bases separating them. This CDR3 has 14 amino acids. Per germline, CDR1 MNHEY and CDR2 SVGAGI. CDR3: CASSTGTRAYGYTF. CDR3 in DNA: TGTGCCAGCAGTACCGGGACCAGAGCTTATGGCTACACCTTC.

On this clone: This clone may be a read error of a much larger clone one base away. J is TRBJ2-7 and V is TRBV6-5; D not certain. The CDR3 has 11 amino acids. Trimming took off 6 bases at V and 2 bases at J, with 5 bases between the two ends. In germline, CDR1 is MNHEY, CDR2 SVGAGI. The CDR3 DNA follows: TGTGCCAGCAGCCTCCCCTACGAGCAGTACTTC. Translated, it gives CASSLPYEQYF.

The chain combines TRBV12-3 or TRBV12-4 with TRBJ1-5; D may be TRBD1 (6 bases). CDR3 length: 12 residues. The V and J ends lost 6 bases and 8 bases respectively, with 11 bases between them. The CDR3 nucleotides read TGTGCCAGCAGCGAAGGGGGAGAGCCCCAGCATTTT. Protein sequence: CASSEGGEPQHF.

This clone has a single count. The CDR3 DNA reads as TGTGCCAGTAGACGTCATGGGACAGACTTTGGTTCACCCCTCCACTTT. Residues: CASRRHGTDFGSPLHF. The chain uses TRBV19 and TRBJ1-6; 7 bases agree with TRBD1. CDR1 LNHDA and CDR2 SQIVND come from the germline V gene (reference sequence). CDR3 length: 16 amino acids. The trim removed 6 bases at V and 9 bases at J, leaving 14 bases unmatched.

This chain links TRBV19 with TRBJ1-1, with D perhaps TRBD1 (6 bases). V was cut by 5 bases and J by 2 bases, with 15 bases left in between. Germline V gene sequence: CDR1 LNHDA, CDR2 SQIVND (reference sequence). The CDR3 extends over 15 amino acids. The CDR3 sequence is CASSFTGLPNTEAFF. The DNA for the CDR3 is TGTGCCAGTAGTTTTACAGGGCTACCTAACACTGAAGCTTTCTTT.

The chain joins TRBV27 to TRBJ2-2; 7 positions match TRBD1. From germline, CDR1 is MNHEY and CDR2 SMNVEV (reference sequence). Trimming removed 7 bases from V and 2 bases from J; junction bases left unmatched: 10. The CDR3 covers 16 residues. CDR3 loop: CASNTRTGLNTGELFF. In DNA form, the CDR3 reads TGTGCCAGCAATACCAGGACAGGCCTTAACACCGGGGAGCTGTTTTTT.

V is TRBV7-9 and J is TRBJ2-7; TRBD1 is a possible D gene (5 bases). V lost 5 bases, J lost 0 bases, and 8 bases lay in between. The V gene's germline CDR1 is SEHNR and CDR2 FQNEAQ (reference sequence). This CDR3 contains 13 residues. The CDR3 DNA reads TGTGCCAGCAGCGCGGACACCTCCTACGAGCAGTACTTC. This codes for CASSADTSYEQYF. Variable domain in full (rest from reference TRBV7-9 and TRBJ2-7): DTGVSQNPRHKITKRGQNVTFRCDPISEHNRLYWYRQTLGQGPEFLTYFQNEAQLEKSRLLSDRFSAERPKGSFSTLEIQRTEQGDSAMYLCASSADTSYEQYFGPGTRLTVT.

This chain uses TRBV7-8 with TRBJ2-7; D is possibly TRBD1 (6 bases). The length of the CDR3 is 14 residues. CDR1 is SGHVS, CDR2 FQNEAQ, per germline. Trimming removed 5 bases at V and 6 bases at J, with 17 bases between. The CDR3 reads CASSRNLDSSEQYF. The CDR3 region has the DNA TGTGCCAGCAGCCGCAATTTGGACAGCTCCGAGCAGTACTTC.

The chain employs TRBV9 and TRBJ1-2; D is perhaps TRBD1 (5 bases). The germline V gene encodes CDR1 SGDLS and CDR2 YYNGEE. The V and J ends lost 0 bases and 6 bases respectively, with 15 bases between them. The CDR3 is made up of 15 amino acids. The CDR3 sequence is CASSVAQGAGNGYTF. In nucleotides, the CDR3 is TGTGCCAGCAGCGTAGCCCAGGGCGCAGGGAATGGCTACACCTTC.

The J gene is TRBJ2-7, the V gene TRBV11-1; D possibly corresponds to TRBD1 (5 bases). CDR3 length: 15 residues. CDR1 and CDR2 from the germline V gene are SGHAT and FQDESV (reference sequence). V was clipped by 6 bases and J by 1 base, with 16 bases between them. The CDR3 is CASSTQSGKSYEQYF. The CDR3, as DNA: TGTGCCAGCAGTACCCAGTCAGGGAAGTCCTACGAGCAGTACTTC.

This chain joins TRBV5-1 and TRBJ1-2; 7 positions match TRBD1. V trimming: 0 bases; J trimming: 6 bases; junction bases outside the gene matches: 5. The CDR3 sequence is 14 residues long. Germline V gene sequence: CDR1 SGHRS, CDR2 YFSETQ. This chain's CDR3 is CASSLAGGGDGYTF. For the CDR3, the DNA is TGCGCCAGCAGCTTGGCCGGAGGGGGCGATGGCTACACCTTC. Full variable domain (rest looked up from reference TRBV5-1 and TRBJ1-2): KAGVTQTPRYLIKTRGQQVTLSCSPISGHRSVSWYQQTPGQGLQFLFEYFSETQRNKGNFPGRFSGRQFSNSRSEMNVSTLELGDSALYLCASSLAGGGDGYTFGSGTRLTVV.

The chain couples TRBV9 to TRBJ2-1; 7 bases are shared with TRBD2. V lost 4 bases to trimming and J lost 10 bases; unmatched junction nucleotides: 14. Germline V lookup: CDR1 SGDLS, CDR2 YYNGEE. CDR3 length: 15 residues. CDR3 sequence: CASSKTLASEGEQFF. DNA of the CDR3: TGTGCCAGCAGCAAAACACTAGCGTCCGAGGGGGAGCAGTTCTTC.

V and J are TRBV20-1 and TRBJ2-7; tentatively, D is TRBD1 or TRBD2 (6 bases each). This CDR3 region has 13 residues. The germline gives CDR1 DFQATT, CDR2 SNEGSKA (reference sequence). V lost 3 bases, J lost 7 bases, and 16 bases lay in between. As DNA, the CDR3 is TGCAGTGCTAGTGTAGCAGGGGCGGGGGAGCAGTACTTC. It is translated as CSASVAGAGEQYF.

The chain joins TRBV28 to TRBJ2-7; D perhaps matches TRBD1 (5 bases). V was pared by 6 bases and J by 2 bases, with 11 bases between. CDR1 MDHEN and CDR2 SYDVKM come from the germline V gene. The CDR3 covers 13 residues. The CDR3 sequence: CASSPTGTYEQYF. The DNA of the CDR3 is TGTGCCAGCAGCCCCACAGGCACCTACGAGCAGTACTTC. Combining the CDR3 with reference TRBV28 and TRBJ2-7 gives the whole variable domain DVKVTQSSRYLVKRTGEKVFLECVQDMDHENMFWYRQDPGLGLRLIYFSYDVKMKEKGDIPEGYSVSREKKERFSLILESASTNQTSMYLCASSPTGTYEQYFGPGTRLTVT.

The chain combines TRBV4-1 with TRBJ1-2; TRBD1 matches at 7 bases. The CDR3 sequence is 13 residues long. Trimming took 5 bases from V and 6 from J; bases not matched to a gene: 6. Per germline, CDR1 MGHRA and CDR2 YSYEKL. DNA of the CDR3: TGCGCCAGCAGCAATACAGGGGACCATGGCTACACCTTC. It codes for CASSNTGDHGYTF.

The V and J genes are TRBV18 and TRBJ2-7, with D uncertain. Germline V gene data show CDR1 as KGHSH and CDR2 as LQKENI. The CDR3 is 12 amino acids. The V end was cut by 0 bases, the J end by 6 bases, with 6 bases between. The CDR3 region has the DNA TGTGCCAGCTCACCACCCACGGGCGAGCAGTACTTC. The encoded protein is CASSPPTGEQYF.